A selection of T cell receptor beta chains follows, all from one sample in a study of control samples from healthy donors and cancer patients. Sequencing used immunoSEQ multiplex PCR; TCRdb keeps in-frame clones, though not all of them. The sample carries 110,000 or so clones, around four fifths recorded once. The specimen was blood. The origin of the receptors is a woman aged 45-65 years in good health. Both conserved end residues are part of each CDR3. Fields, in order: V gene, clone size, D gene, J gene, CDR3 DNA, CDR3 protein. D genes are given only for firm matches. Clone sizes are given selectively: once, few, many, or a class where the clone is expanded.

V gene: TRBV27
clone size: NA
D gene: NA
J gene: TRBJ2-5
CDR3 DNA: TGTGCCAGCAGTTCAATGCAACAGGGCGGAGAGACCCAGTACTTC
CDR3 protein: CASSSMQQGGETQYF

V gene: TRBV18
clone size: NA
D gene: NA
J gene: TRBJ1-4
CDR3 DNA: TGTGCCAGCTCACCCGAACCGGGGGAATGGAGGAGCGTACTGTTTTTT
CDR3 protein: CASSPEPGEWRSVLFF

V gene: TRBV10-3
clone size: NA
D gene: TRBD1
J gene: TRBJ2-1
CDR3 DNA: TGTGCCATCAGTGAGAACCCCGGACAGGGTTATGAGCAGTTCTTC
CDR3 protein: CAISENPGQGYEQFF

V gene: TRBV27
clone size: NA
D gene: NA
J gene: TRBJ2-7
CDR3 DNA: TGTGCCAGCAGTTCGGGTGCAGTCCACGAGCAGTACTTC
CDR3 protein: CASSSGAVHEQYF

V gene: TRBV4-1
clone size: NA
D gene: TRBD1
J gene: TRBJ1-4
CDR3 DNA: TGCGCCAGCAGCCAAGCGGGACAGGGCAACGTACGAAAACTGTTTTTT
CDR3 protein: CASSQAGQGNVRKLFF

V gene: TRBV7-8
clone size: few
D gene: NA
J gene: TRBJ2-1
CDR3 DNA: TGTGCCAGCAGCTCGGACCTCGGGAATGAGCAGTTCTTC
CDR3 protein: CASSSDLGNEQFF

V gene: TRBV11-3
clone size: NA
D gene: NA
J gene: TRBJ2-5
CDR3 DNA: TGTGCCAGCAGCTCAGGCAGGGGCGCGGGGACCCAGTACTTC
CDR3 protein: CASSSGRGAGTQYF

V gene: TRBV18
clone size: NA
D gene: TRBD1
J gene: TRBJ2-2
CDR3 DNA: TGTGCCAGCTCACCAGGGATTGCAGGGGGCTCGTCCGGGGAGCTGTTTTTT
CDR3 protein: CASSPGIAGGSSGELFF

V gene: TRBV19
clone size: NA
D gene: NA
J gene: TRBJ1-2
CDR3 DNA: TGTGCCAGTAGTATTCAGGGGAACTATGGCTACACCTTC
CDR3 protein: CASSIQGNYGYTF

V gene: TRBV11-2
clone size: NA
D gene: NA
J gene: TRBJ2-3
CDR3 DNA: TGTGCCAGCAGCTTAGATCGAACAGATACGCAGTATTTT
CDR3 protein: CASSLDRTDTQYF

V gene: TRBV7-6
clone size: NA
D gene: NA
J gene: TRBJ1-1
CDR3 DNA: TGTGCCAGCAGCCCAAATGAGAACACTGAAGCTTTCTTT
CDR3 protein: CASSPNENTEAFF

V gene: TRBV24-1
clone size: NA
D gene: TRBD2
J gene: TRBJ2-5
CDR3 DNA: TGTGCCACCAGTGATTTTGGTAGCGGGAGGGCCTTGGAGACCCAGTACTTC
CDR3 protein: CATSDFGSGRALETQYF

V gene: TRBV28
clone size: once
D gene: TRBD2
J gene: TRBJ2-3
CDR3 DNA: TGTGCCAGCAGTTACGCCGGGGGGAACACAGATACGCAGTATTTT
CDR3 protein: CASSYAGGNTDTQYF

V gene: TRBV7-9
clone size: few
D gene: NA
J gene: TRBJ1-3
CDR3 DNA: TGTGCCAGCGGCCCCGATAGGGGATCTGGAAACACCATATATTTT
CDR3 protein: CASGPDRGSGNTIYF

V gene: TRBV29-1
clone size: few
D gene: NA
J gene: TRBJ1-2
CDR3 DNA: TGCAGCTTCCAAGGGTCAACGGAAACTAACTATGGCTACACCTTC
CDR3 protein: CSFQGSTETNYGYTF

V gene: TRBV10-3
clone size: NA
D gene: NA
J gene: TRBJ2-6
CDR3 DNA: TGTGCCATCAGTGAGGGGAGGGGGGTTACTGGGGCCAACGTCCTGACTTTC
CDR3 protein: CAISEGRGVTGANVLTF